The 23 T cell receptor beta chains below were found in one sample sequenced in a study of T-cell memory formation after mild COVID-19. TCRdb recomputed calls from the 5' RACE reads with MiXCR, one row per CDR3 protein. The sample has roughly 200,000 distinct CDR3 sequences, approximately 16% seen once. The material sequenced was PBMCs or a T cell subset sorted from them (not recorded which). These receptors were collected from an adult woman who had mild COVID-19 (a few samples of this study predate the infection). Cell type and time point are not known.

This rearrangement joins TRBV9 to TRBJ2-6; D is unresolved. There are 17 residues in the CDR3. Per the germline V gene, CDR1 is SGDLS and CDR2 is YYNGEE. Trimming took 0 bases from V and 2 from J, leaving 12 bases between them. DNA of the CDR3: TGTGCCAGCAGCGTAGCTGAGTGGGCAGCTGGGGCCAACGTCCTGACTTTC. It codes for CASSVAEWAAGANVLTF.

The genes are TRBV7-6 and TRBJ2-3; the D gene is possibly TRBD2 (5 bases). Trimming removed 1 base from V and 2 bases from J, with 22 bases in between. The CDR3 covers 19 residues. Germline V gene data show CDR1 as SGHVS and CDR2 as FNYEAQ. Here the CDR3 reads CASSLGSGYRASDTDTQYF. The CDR3 coding sequence is TGTGCCAGCAGCTTAGGAAGCGGCTACCGAGCATCAGACACAGATACGCAGTATTTT. The whole variable domain, remainder taken from reference TRBV7-6 and TRBJ2-3, is GAGVSQSPRYKVTKRGQDVALRCDPISGHVSLYWYRQALGQGPEFLTYFNYEAQQDKSGLPNDRFSAERPEGSISTLTIQRTEQRDSAMYRCASSLGSGYRASDTDTQYFGPGTRLTVL.

The genes are TRBV29-1 and TRBJ2-7, with no clear D. The ends were cut back, 4 bases at V and 0 bases at J, with 13 bases in the middle. CDR1 is SQVTM, CDR2 ANQGSEA, per germline. This CDR3 comprises 14 residues. The CDR3 protein is CSVGNLRSSYEQYF. Written as DNA, the CDR3 is TGCAGCGTTGGGAACCTTAGGAGCTCCTACGAGCAGTACTTC.

This rearrangement joins TRBV5-1 to TRBJ2-5, with D tentatively TRBD2 (7 bases). Germline loops: CDR1 SGHRS, CDR2 YFSETQ. CDR3 length: 16 residues. V shed 0 bases and J shed 5 bases, with 17 bases lying between them. The CDR3 protein is CASSLVVGGAAETQYF. CDR3 coding DNA: TGCGCCAGCAGCTTGGTAGTGGGGGGGGCTGCGGAGACCCAGTACTTC.

The rearrangement joins TRBV7-2 to TRBJ2-7; no clear D. The CDR3 covers 15 residues. V lost 2 bases and J lost 2, with 13 bases in between. The germline V gene encodes CDR1 SGHTA and CDR2 FQGNSA. CDR3 loop: CASSLHLGRTYEQYF. CDR3 nucleotides: TGTGCCAGCAGCTTACACCTAGGACGGACCTACGAGCAGTACTTC.

The genes are TRBV12-3 or TRBV12-4 and TRBJ2-2; perhaps TRBD1 as D (5 bases). CDR3 length: 14 residues. The ends were cut back, 7 bases at V and 5 bases at J, with 14 bases in the middle. CDR3 DNA sequence: TGTGCCAGCACCCCAGGGAAGATTACCGGGGAGCTGTTTTTT. Translating it yields CASTPGKITGELFF.

In this sample, this clonotype turned up a few times. The J gene is TRBJ2-2, the V gene TRBV6-1, with 8 bases matching TRBD1. Germline-derived CDR1 and CDR2 are MNHNS and SASEGT. CDR3 length: 12 amino acids. After removal of 11 bases from V and 8 bases from J, the junction contained 7 bases not matched to a gene. CDR3 region: CAGGTGYGELFF. CDR3 nucleotide sequence: TGTGCCGGCGGGACAGGCTATGGGGAGCTGTTTTTT.

The V and J genes are TRBV6-2 or TRBV6-3 and TRBJ2-3, with D unclear. The germline V gene has CDR1 MNHEY and CDR2 SVGEGT. This CDR3 contains 13 residues. The V end was cut by 2 bases, the J end by 3 bases, with 6 bases between. The CDR3 reads CASSYPRTDTQYF. The CDR3 nucleotides are TGTGCCAGCAGTTACCCCCGAACAGATACGCAGTATTTT.

The rearrangement uses TRBV9 and TRBJ1-2; D call uncertain. V gave up 0 bases and J gave up 4 bases, with 13 bases separating them. The CDR3 is made up of 15 amino acids. The germline V gene has CDR1 SGDLS and CDR2 YYNGEE. DNA for the CDR3: TGTGCCAGCAGCGTAGAGGGTCAGCCCTTCTATGGCTACACCTTC. Translated, it gives CASSVEGQPFYGYTF.

This sequence joins TRBV7-3 and TRBJ1-2, with TRBD1 identical over 9 bases. V lost 5 bases and J lost 5; bases outside the gene matches: 12. Germline CDR1 SGHTA, CDR2 FQGTGA. This CDR3 comprises 16 residues. The DNA for the CDR3 is TGTGCCAGCAGCCCGTCCTCGGACAGGGGTCGATATGGCTACACCTTC. Its protein is CASSPSSDRGRYGYTF.

Many counts were recorded for this clonotype. CDR3 sequence: CASSAGQYSNQPQHF. As DNA, the CDR3 is TGTGCCAGCAGCGCGGGACAGTATAGCAATCAGCCCCAGCATTTT. The rearrangement links TRBV7-9 to TRBJ1-5; 7 positions match TRBD1. Germline CDR1 is SEHNR and CDR2 is FQNEAQ (reference sequence). V gave up 5 bases and J gave up 0 bases; unmatched junction bases: 4. The CDR3 spans 15 residues.

Many counts were recorded for this clonotype. The chain is built from TRBV5-5 and TRBJ2-7, with D unresolved. Germline CDR1 reads SGHKS; CDR2 reads YYEKEE (reference sequence). V lost 5 bases to trimming and J lost 5 bases, with 17 bases between them. This CDR3 spans 14 amino acids. CDR3 in amino acids: CASRYTPSMDEQYF. The CDR3 coding sequence is TGTGCCAGCAGGTATACCCCTAGTATGGACGAGCAGTACTTC.

Many counts were recorded for this clonotype. The V gene is TRBV20-1, the J gene TRBJ2-3; the match to TRBD2 covers 7 bases. This CDR3 comprises 13 residues. Germline CDR1 reads DFQATT; CDR2 reads SNEGSKA (reference sequence). J was trimmed by 1 base and V by 2 bases; bases with no gene match: 0. CDR3 sequence: CSARLAGTDTQYF. The CDR3 DNA reads as TGCAGTGCTAGACTAGCGGGCACAGATACGCAGTATTTT.

The chain is built from TRBV5-1 and TRBJ2-7; TRBD1 or TRBD2 may be the D gene (5 bases each). CDR1 and CDR2 from the germline V gene are SGHRS and YFSETQ. V was shortened by 5 bases and J by 5 bases, with 17 bases between the two germline ends. The CDR3 has 14 residues. As DNA, the CDR3 is TGCGCCAGCAGTAGGGGAGCAGGCGACGACGAGCAGTACTTC. Translation gives CASSRGAGDDEQYF.

The sample holds a few counts of this clonotype. The rearrangement joins TRBV18 to TRBJ1-1; the match to TRBD1 covers 10 bases. V dropped 1 base and J dropped 7; count of bases not matched to a gene: 6. The CDR3 is 15 residues long. CDR1 is KGHSH, CDR2 LQKENI, per germline. CDR3: CASSPLGQGTGEAFF. CDR3 bases: TGTGCCAGCTCACCACTGGGACAGGGGACGGGTGAAGCTTTCTTT.

This clonotype has a handful of counts. The chain links TRBV9 to TRBJ2-3, with D tentatively TRBD1 or TRBD2 (5 bases each). V was pared by 3 bases and J by 1 base, with 15 bases between. This CDR3 contains 16 residues. Germline-derived CDR1 and CDR2 are SGDLS and YYNGEE. The CDR3 DNA sequence: TGTGCCAGCAGCGCCTCCTTAGGGACCCGCACAGATACGCAGTATTTT. Translation gives CASSASLGTRTDTQYF.

This clonotype was counted between two and nine times. The DNA for the CDR3 is TGCAGCGTTGAACTAGCGGGACCCATCTACGAGCAGTACTTC. Amino acids: CSVELAGPIYEQYF. The chain combines TRBV29-1 with TRBJ2-7; 9 positions match TRBD2. Germline V lookup: CDR1 SQVTM, CDR2 ANQGSEA. V was pared by 2 bases and J by 3 bases, with 5 bases of the junction left unmatched. This CDR3 is built from 14 residues.

This clonotype appeared a few times. This rearrangement joins TRBV20-1 to TRBJ2-3; D is tentatively TRBD1 or TRBD2 (5 bases each). Germline CDR1 DFQATT, CDR2 SNEGSKA (reference sequence). This CDR3 region has 14 residues. Trimming cost V 6 bases and J 1 base, with 14 bases left between them. The CDR3 DNA is TGCAGTGCCGCCGCCGGGACGGGCACAGATACGCAGTATTTT. This encodes CSAAAGTGTDTQYF.

This clonotype was seen a handful of times. This chain joins TRBV6-2 or TRBV6-3 and TRBJ2-2, with TRBD2 as a possible D gene (5 bases). V lost 6 bases and J 6 bases, leaving 26 bases between the germline ends. The CDR3 runs to 18 residues. CDR1 MNHEY and CDR2 SVGEGT come from the germline V gene. The CDR3 protein is CASRPLRARTGLAGELFF. CDR3 bases: TGTGCCAGCAGACCCTTACGGGCCCGCACGGGGTTGGCCGGGGAGCTGTTTTTT.

The chain has TRBV27 and TRBJ2-7; the match to TRBD1 covers 7 bases. This CDR3 has 14 residues. Germline CDR1 and CDR2: MNHEY and SMNVEV (reference sequence). After removal of 8 bases from V and 0 bases from J, the junction contained 7 bases not matched to a gene. The CDR3 region is CASQYRGSSYEQYF. The CDR3, as DNA: TGTGCCAGCCAATACAGGGGTAGCTCCTACGAGCAGTACTTC.

The rearrangement links TRBV15 to TRBJ1-4; no definite D call. The germline V gene has CDR1 LNHNV and CDR2 YYDKDF (reference sequence). Between the trimmed V and J ends, which lost 0 bases and 0 bases, there was a span of 5 bases. The CDR3 loop spans 15 amino acids. This CDR3 is CATSREPATNEKLFF. The DNA of the CDR3 is TGTGCCACCAGCAGAGAACCGGCAACTAATGAAAAACTGTTTTTT. The variable domain in full, completed from reference TRBV15 and TRBJ1-4, reads DAMVIQNPRYQVTQFGKPVTLSCSQTLNHNVMYWYQQKSSQAPKLLFHYYDKDFNNEADTPDNFQSRRPNTSFCFLDIRSPGLGDTAMYLCATSREPATNEKLFFGSGTQLSVL.

The chain recombines TRBV2 with TRBJ2-5; 8 positions agree with TRBD2. Germline trimming cut 2 bases from V and 5 bases from J; bases unmatched to any gene: 4. The CDR3 totals 14 residues. Germline V lookup: CDR1 SNHLY, CDR2 FYNNEI. The CDR3 DNA reads TGTGCCAGCAGTGAACAGCGGGGGCCGGAGACCCAGTACTTC. Amino acid sequence: CASSEQRGPETQYF.

This clonotype has ten or more counts. This chain joins TRBV5-6 and TRBJ2-6; D uncertain. CDR1 and CDR2 from the germline V gene are SGHDT and YYEEEE. The CDR3 runs 16 residues. V dropped 0 bases and J dropped 0 bases, with 7 bases sitting between them. In DNA, the CDR3 is TGTGCCAGCAGCTTGGGGCAGCTCTCTGGGGCCAACGTCCTGACTTTC. Translating it yields CASSLGQLSGANVLTF.